This T cell receptor (beta chain) was identified in a study of Tregs in tolerant kidney transplant recipients. The method was immunoSEQ multiplex PCR; TCRdb's version includes in-frame clones alone and lacks a portion of them. The sample has 50,000 or so clones; about 90% are singletons. Turning to this clone: Its antigen is still unknown.

CDR3 size: 18 residues. Germline V gene sequence: CDR1 SGHRS, CDR2 YFSETQ. The J segment lost 0 bases and the V segment lost 4 bases, leaving 10 bases of the junction unmatched. Broader study findings: Some patients' samples used different primers over time, so nucleotide sequences weren't comparable. Biological reproducibility was not directly addressed in this study.

Mixed chimerism was transient after nonmyeloablative marrow transplants from related graft donors. The J gene is TRBJ1-5, the V gene TRBV5-1, with 10 bases identical to TRBD1. The sequencing here drew on CD8+ T cells from blood (PBMCs), taken 24 months after the transplant. The TCR originated in a human patient who received a combined kidney and bone marrow transplant. Some T cells may be supplied by the graft donor. The CDR3 is CASSRRDRGPLSNQPQHF. The CDR3, as DNA: TGCGCCAGCAGCCGCCGGGACAGGGGCCCTCTTAGCAATCAGCCCCAGCATTTT.